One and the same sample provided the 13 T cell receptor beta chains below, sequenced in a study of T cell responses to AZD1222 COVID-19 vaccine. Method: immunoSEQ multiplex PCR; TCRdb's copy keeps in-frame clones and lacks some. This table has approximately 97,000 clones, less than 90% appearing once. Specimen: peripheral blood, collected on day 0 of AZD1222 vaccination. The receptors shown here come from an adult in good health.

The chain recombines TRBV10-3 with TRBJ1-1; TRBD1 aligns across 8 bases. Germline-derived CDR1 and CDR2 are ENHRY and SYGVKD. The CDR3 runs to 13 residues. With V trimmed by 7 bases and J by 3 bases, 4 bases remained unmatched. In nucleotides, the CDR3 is TGTGCCATCAAGGGGACAGGCGACACTGAAGCTTTCTTT. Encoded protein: CAIKGTGDTEAFF.

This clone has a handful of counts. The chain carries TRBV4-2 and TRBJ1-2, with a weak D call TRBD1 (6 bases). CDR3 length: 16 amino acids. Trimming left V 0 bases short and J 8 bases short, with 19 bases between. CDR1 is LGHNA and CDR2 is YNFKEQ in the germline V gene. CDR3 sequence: CASSQEFTGQVGGYTF. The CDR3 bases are TGTGCCAGCAGCCAAGAATTCACAGGGCAAGTAGGGGGCTACACCTTC.

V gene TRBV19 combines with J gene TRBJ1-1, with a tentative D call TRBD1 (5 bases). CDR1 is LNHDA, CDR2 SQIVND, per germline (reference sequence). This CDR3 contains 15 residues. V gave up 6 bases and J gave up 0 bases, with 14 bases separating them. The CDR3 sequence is CASRTVGGLNTEAFF. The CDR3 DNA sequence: TGTGCCAGTAGGACGGTGGGGGGACTGAACACTGAAGCTTTCTTT.

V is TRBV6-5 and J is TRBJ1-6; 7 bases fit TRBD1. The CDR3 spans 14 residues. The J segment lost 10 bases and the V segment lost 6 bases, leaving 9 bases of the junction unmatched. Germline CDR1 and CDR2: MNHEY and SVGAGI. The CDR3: CASSQEGARSPLHF. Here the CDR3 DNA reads TGTGCCAGCAGCCAGGAGGGGGCGCGGTCACCCCTCCACTTT.

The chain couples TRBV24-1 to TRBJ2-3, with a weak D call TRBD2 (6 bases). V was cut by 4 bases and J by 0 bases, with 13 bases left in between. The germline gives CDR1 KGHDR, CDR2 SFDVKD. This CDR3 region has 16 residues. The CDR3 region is CATSDPGTASTDTQYF. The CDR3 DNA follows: TGTGCCACCAGTGACCCGGGGACTGCTAGCACAGATACGCAGTATTTT.

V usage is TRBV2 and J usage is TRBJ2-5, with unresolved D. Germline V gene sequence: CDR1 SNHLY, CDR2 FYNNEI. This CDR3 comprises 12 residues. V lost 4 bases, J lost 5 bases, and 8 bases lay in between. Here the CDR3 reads CASSGNGETQYF. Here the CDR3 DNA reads TGTGCCAGCAGTGGAAACGGGGAGACCCAGTACTTC. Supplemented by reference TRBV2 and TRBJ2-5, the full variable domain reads EPEVTQTPSHQVTQMGQEVILRCVPISNHLYFYWYRQILGQKVEFLVSFYNNEISEKSEIFDDQFSVERPDGSNFTLKIRSTKLEDSAMYFCASSGNGETQYFGPGTRLLVL.

CDR3 nucleotides: TGTGCTAGTGGTCGCGGACAGGGTGAAAAACTGTTTTTT. Translated: CASGRGQGEKLFF. The chain carries TRBV12-5 and TRBJ1-4; TRBD1 matches 8 bases. Germline CDR1 LGHNT, CDR2 FRNRAP. There are 13 residues in the CDR3. V trimming: 5 bases; J trimming: 7 bases; junction bases outside the gene matches: 3.

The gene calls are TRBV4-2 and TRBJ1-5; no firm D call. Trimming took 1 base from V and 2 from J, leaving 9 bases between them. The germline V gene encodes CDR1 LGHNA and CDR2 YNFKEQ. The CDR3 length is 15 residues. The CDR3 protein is CASSQGVGGNQPQHF. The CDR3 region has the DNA TGTGCCAGCAGCCAAGGAGTTGGCGGCAATCAGCCCCAGCATTTT.

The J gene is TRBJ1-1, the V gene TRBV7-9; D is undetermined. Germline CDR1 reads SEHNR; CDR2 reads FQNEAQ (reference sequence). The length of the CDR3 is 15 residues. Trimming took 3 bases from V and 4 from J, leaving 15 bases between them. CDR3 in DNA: TGTGCCAGCAGCTTTCAAGGGCTCGGGATCACTGAAGCTTTCTTT. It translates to CASSFQGLGITEAFF.

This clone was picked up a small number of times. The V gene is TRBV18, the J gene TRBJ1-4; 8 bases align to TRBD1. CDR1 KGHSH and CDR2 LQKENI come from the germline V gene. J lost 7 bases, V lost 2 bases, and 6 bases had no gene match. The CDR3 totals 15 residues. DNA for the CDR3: TGTGCCAGCTCACCAGCGGACAGGGAGGGTGAAAAACTGTTTTTT. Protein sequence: CASSPADREGEKLFF.

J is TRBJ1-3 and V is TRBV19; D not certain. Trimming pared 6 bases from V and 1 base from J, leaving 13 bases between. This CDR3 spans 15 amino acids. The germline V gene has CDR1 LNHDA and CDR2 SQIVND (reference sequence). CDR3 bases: TGTGCCAGTAGACAACAGCACTCATCTGGAAACACCATATATTTT. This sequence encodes CASRQQHSSGNTIYF.

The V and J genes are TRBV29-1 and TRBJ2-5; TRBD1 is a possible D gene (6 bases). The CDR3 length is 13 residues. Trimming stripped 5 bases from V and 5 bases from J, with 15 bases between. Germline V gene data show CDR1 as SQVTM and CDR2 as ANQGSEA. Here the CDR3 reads CSVRRTEEETQYF. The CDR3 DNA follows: TGCAGCGTTCGTAGGACAGAGGAGGAGACCCAGTACTTC.

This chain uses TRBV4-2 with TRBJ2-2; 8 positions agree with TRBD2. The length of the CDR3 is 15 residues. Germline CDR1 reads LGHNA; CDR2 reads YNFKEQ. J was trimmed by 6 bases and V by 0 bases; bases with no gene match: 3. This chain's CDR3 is CASSQESGGPGELFF. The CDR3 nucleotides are TGTGCCAGCAGCCAAGAATCGGGAGGGCCCGGGGAGCTGTTTTTT.